The TCR beta chain described here comes from a study of blood T cell repertoires in COVID-19. At the level of the study: From T cells, B-cell-depleted T cells, or PBMCs came the material, which was cDNA or gDNA.

This clone was seen a few times. The table came from immunoSEQ multiplex PCR; TCRdb's copy has only in-frame clones and leaves some out. There are around 250,000 clones in the sample; approximately 85% occur only once, and 0.7% lies in the top ten. Germline assignment: CDR1 SGHRS and CDR2 YFSETQ. CDR3 length equals 15 residues. Unmatched junction bases numbered 14, after V lost 5 bases and J lost 6 bases. The sequenced sample consisted of peripheral blood. V gene TRBV5-1 combines with J gene TRBJ2-7, with TRBD1 matching 7 bases. The sequence was collected from a human donor in a cohort sampled during active COVID-19. CDR3 nucleotides: TGCGCCAGCAGTCTGGGCAGGACAGGTCAGCGCGAGCAGTACTTC. This translates into CASSLGRTGQREQYF.